This T cell receptor (beta chain) was identified in a study of T cells in Graves' hyperthyroidism and ophthalmopathy. TCR beta CDR3 regions were amplified from RNA. A set of HTBI primers served as the primers for a first-round RT-PCR of the TCR CDR3. TCRdb recomputed calls from the multiplex PCR reads with MiXCR, one row per CDR3 protein. The table shows hundreds of thousands of distinct CDR3 sequences, with around 19% occurring only once. Study-wide points: Researchers report that a 13 V-J model separated ophthalmopathy from stable hyperthyroidism.

This clonotype came up many times. Its antigen is still unknown. This CDR3 is built from 14 residues. Trimming took off 2 bases at V and 5 bases at J, with 9 bases between the two ends. The material sequenced was blood. This sequence was found in a woman aged 45-59 years with Graves' hyperthyroidism that later progressed to Graves' ophthalmopathy. This sequence joins TRBV12-3 or TRBV12-4 and TRBJ1-4, with no clear D. CDR3 nucleotides: TGTGCCAGCAGTTTATTACGGCTAAATGAAAAACTGTTTTTT. Translated, it gives CASSLLRLNEKLFF.